This TCR beta chain was observed in a study of T cell changes during pregnancy in multiple sclerosis. Germline-derived CDR1 and CDR2 are ENHRY and SYGVKD. Trimming stripped 0 bases from V and 5 bases from J, with 11 bases between. The CDR3 length is 15 residues. The assay was immunoSEQ multiplex PCR, and TCRdb's table has in-frame clones only and misses some. Altogether about 36,000 clones are present, 90% to 95% being singletons, with the ten largest covering about 0.45%. Sequenced here: CD4+ T cells from peripheral blood mononuclear cells, sampled in the second trimester of pregnancy. The chain uses TRBV10-3 and TRBJ1-5, with a tentative D call TRBD1 (5 bases). The sequence came from a female donor in good health, enrolled as a control in a pregnancy study. CDR3 in DNA: TGTGCCATCAGTGAGTCGGGGGGTTCGCATCAGCCCCAGCATTTT. This encodes CAISESGGSHQPQHF.